Following are 10 T cell receptor beta chains from one sample sequenced in a study of cytomegalovirus exposure and HLA in healthy donors. The PCR was carried out with 60 Vbeta primers and 13 Jbeta primers. The data were produced by immunoSEQ multiplex PCR, yet TCRdb's version contains in-frame clones alone and is incomplete. This sample yields around 160,000 clones, of which around 83% are seen a single time; about 4% belongs to the top ten. Material: PBMCs. The source is a man aged 45-65 years in good health and CMV-seropositive.

The chain carries TRBV30 and TRBJ1-1; the D gene is possibly TRBD1 (6 bases). This CDR3 comprises 15 residues. The V and J ends lost 1 base and 1 base respectively, with 13 bases between them. Germline CDR1 and CDR2: GTSNPN and SVGIG (reference sequence). CDR3 protein: CAWSAGERSNTEAFF. The CDR3 bases are TGTGCCTGGAGTGCAGGGGAGCGATCGAACACTGAAGCTTTCTTT.

The V and J genes are TRBV28 and TRBJ1-5, with D possibly being TRBD1 (5 bases). The V and J ends lost 2 bases and 5 bases respectively, with 13 bases between them. Germline CDR1 MDHEN, CDR2 SYDVKM. The CDR3 extends over 15 amino acids. CDR3 residues: CASSLTRVLYQPQHF. The CDR3 bases are TGTGCCAGCAGTTTAACCAGGGTCTTGTATCAGCCCCAGCATTTT.

CDR3 amino acids: CASSIGGSRFF. CDR3 coding DNA: TGTGCCAGTAGTATAGGAGGGAGCCGGTTCTTC. The J gene is TRBJ2-1, the V gene TRBV19; possible D gene TRBD2, 5 bases. The germline V and J ends were trimmed by 1 base and 15 bases, with 10 bases remaining between them. This CDR3 contains 11 residues. Germline V gene lookup returns CDR1 LNHDA and CDR2 SQIVND (reference sequence).

This sequence joins TRBV9 and TRBJ1-1, with a tentative D call TRBD1 (5 bases). The CDR3 has 15 amino acids. Germline assignment: CDR1 SGDLS and CDR2 YYNGEE. The ends were cut back, 0 bases at V and 4 bases at J, with 13 bases in the middle. The CDR3 nucleotides are TGTGCCAGCAGCGTAGATGGAGGGGTCTCCACTGAAGCTTTCTTT. Protein product: CASSVDGGVSTEAFF.

The count of this clone is one. The rearrangement links TRBV19 to TRBJ1-2; 7 nucleotides line up with TRBD1. Germline V gene lookup returns CDR1 LNHDA and CDR2 SQIVND (reference sequence). This CDR3 is 12 amino acids long. V trimming: 11 bases; J trimming: 3 bases; junction bases outside the gene matches: 6. CDR3 coding DNA: TGTGCCGGGGGAACAGGGGACTATGGCTACACCTTC. Translation: CAGGTGDYGYTF.

The chain carries TRBV18 and TRBJ1-1; D uncertain. V was pared by 0 bases and J by 0 bases, with 5 bases between. The CDR3 totals 14 residues. CDR1 KGHSH and CDR2 LQKENI come from the germline V gene. CDR3 DNA sequence: TGTGCCAGCTCACCACCGGCAGTGAACACTGAAGCTTTCTTT. Its protein is CASSPPAVNTEAFF.

This chain links TRBV28 with TRBJ1-4; D ambiguous. CDR1 is MDHEN, CDR2 SYDVKM, per germline. The CDR3 is 13 residues long. Trimming left V 3 bases short and J 8 bases short, with 10 bases between. The DNA for the CDR3 is TGTGCCAGCAGTTTGGTGGGAGGGGAAAAACTGTTTTTT. Protein product: CASSLVGGEKLFF. The full variable domain, in which reference TRBV28 and TRBJ1-4 provide the parts outside the CDR3, is DVKVTQSSRYLVKRTGEKVFLECVQDMDHENMFWYRQDPGLGLRLIYFSYDVKMKEKGDIPEGYSVSREKKERFSLILESASTNQTSMYLCASSLVGGEKLFFGSGTQLSVL.

The chain couples TRBV11-2 to TRBJ1-6, with D tentatively TRBD1 (5 bases). Trimming stripped 6 bases from V and 8 bases from J, with 20 bases between. The CDR3 is made up of 16 amino acids. Germline assignment: CDR1 SGHAT and CDR2 FQNNGV. The CDR3 is CASSPPVGGSDSPLHF. CDR3 nucleotide sequence: TGTGCCAGCAGTCCCCCCGTGGGGGGTTCGGATTCACCCCTCCACTTT.

This sequence joins TRBV7-9 and TRBJ2-3; 14 nucleotides line up with TRBD2. The CDR3 totals 16 residues. The germline gives CDR1 SEHNR, CDR2 FQNEAQ (reference sequence). The CDR3 nucleotides read TGTTCCTCAGCTTCCGGGACTAGCGGGAGAGCAGATACGCAGTATTTT. Amino acids: CSSASGTSGRADTQYF.

This chain links TRBV5-1 with TRBJ2-3; TRBD2 aligns across 11 bases. Germline-derived CDR1 and CDR2 are SGHRS and YFSETQ. CDR3 length: 15 amino acids. With V trimmed by 10 bases and J by 0 bases, 7 bases remained unmatched. The CDR3 DNA follows: TGCGCCGGGGAGACTAGCGGGGCTAGCACAGATACGCAGTATTTT. Its protein product is CAGETSGASTDTQYF. Full variable domain (missing parts from reference TRBV5-1 and TRBJ2-3): KAGVTQTPRYLIKTRGQQVTLSCSPISGHRSVSWYQQTPGQGLQFLFEYFSETQRNKGNFPGRFSGRQFSNSRSEMNVSTLELGDSALYLCAGETSGASTDTQYFGPGTRLTVL.